This TCR beta chain comes out of a study of T cell responses to AZD1222 COVID-19 vaccine. Germline-derived CDR1 and CDR2 are SGHAT and FQDESV (reference sequence). Trimming pared 4 bases from V and 0 bases from J, leaving 7 bases between. The CDR3 consists of 14 residues. This table comes from immunoSEQ multiplex PCR, and its TCRdb copy is limited to in-frame clones, with some not included. The sample includes approximately 57,000 clones, approximately 83% of them seen just once. Findings of the study overall: An increase in Spike-specific TCR breadth and depth was observed after two AZD1222 doses.

Regarding this clone: The target antigen is unknown.

The material sequenced was peripheral blood, taken on day 0 of AZD1222 vaccination. This receptor was taken from an adult in good health. The chain links TRBV11-1 to TRBJ2-1; D remains ambiguous. The CDR3 nucleotides read TGTGCCAGCAGCTCAGTCCGCTCCTACAATGAGCAGTTCTTC. The encoded protein is CASSSVRSYNEQFF. Using reference TRBV11-1 and TRBJ2-1 for the parts outside the CDR3, the full variable domain is EAEVAQSPRYKITEKSQAVAFWCDPISGHATLYWYRQILGQGPELLVQFQDESVVDDSQLPKDRFSAERLKGVDSTLKIQPAELGDSAMYLCASSSVRSYNEQFFGPGTRLTVL.